This passage covers 12 T cell receptor beta chains from one sample sequenced in a study of T cell responses to AZD1222 COVID-19 vaccine. Repertoires were generated with immunoSEQ multiplex PCR, while TCRdb's copy carries only in-frame clones and drops some. The sample consists of under 60,000 clones, about 81% of them appearing once. Specimen: peripheral blood, collected on day 0 of AZD1222 vaccination. These receptors were taken from an adult in good health.

The gene calls are TRBV27 and TRBJ1-6, with D perhaps TRBD1 (5 bases). There are 15 residues in the CDR3. V dropped 5 bases and J dropped 7 bases, with 15 bases sitting between them. CDR1 is MNHEY, CDR2 SMNVEV, per germline (reference sequence). CDR3 residues: CASSRRASLNSPLHF. Here the CDR3 DNA reads TGTGCCAGCAGTCGCAGGGCCTCACTGAATTCACCCCTCCACTTT.

V gene TRBV7-8 combines with J gene TRBJ2-7, with 7 positions matching TRBD1. V lost 5 bases, J lost 3 bases, and 10 bases stayed unmatched. The V gene's germline CDR1 is SGHVS and CDR2 FQNEAQ. The CDR3 extends over 15 amino acids. The CDR3 DNA follows: TGTGCCAGCAGCGAGGGGGCCCCGCGGGTCTACGAGCAGTACTTC. Residues: CASSEGAPRVYEQYF.

J is TRBJ2-5 and V is TRBV5-1; 8 positions match TRBD2. Germline V gives CDR1 SGHRS, CDR2 YFSETQ. The V segment lost 4 bases and the J segment 3 bases; nucleotides outside the gene matches: 8. The CDR3 is 15 residues long. CDR3: CASSRSGTSEETQYF. Written as DNA, the CDR3 is TGCGCCAGCAGCCGCTCCGGGACTAGTGAAGAGACCCAGTACTTC.

The V call is TRBV5-1, the J call TRBJ1-1; D is ambiguous. V dropped 4 bases and J dropped 0 bases, with 10 bases sitting between them. Per the germline V gene, CDR1 is SGHRS and CDR2 is YFSETQ. The CDR3 has 14 amino acids. CDR3 residues: CASSRGELNTEAFF. CDR3 DNA: TGCGCCAGCAGCCGCGGAGAGTTGAACACTGAAGCTTTCTTT. Drawing the rest from reference TRBV5-1 and TRBJ1-1, the complete variable domain is KAGVTQTPRYLIKTRGQQVTLSCSPISGHRSVSWYQQTPGQGLQFLFEYFSETQRNKGNFPGRFSGRQFSNSRSEMNVSTLELGDSALYLCASSRGELNTEAFFGQGTRLTVV.

This clone has only one observation. The gene calls are TRBV27 and TRBJ2-4; 7 bases are a match to TRBD1. There are 13 residues in the CDR3. With 6 bases clipped from V and 9 bases from J, the junction kept 8 bases outside the gene matches. The V gene's germline CDR1 is MNHEY and CDR2 SMNVEV (reference sequence). The CDR3 sequence: CASRTGVGGIQYF. The DNA for the CDR3 is TGTGCCAGCAGAACAGGGGTGGGCGGCATTCAGTACTTC.

In this sample, this clone turned up once. This rearrangement joins TRBV7-2 to TRBJ2-1; TRBD2 matches at 9 bases. The CDR3 is 15 residues long. Losses at the gene ends were 7 bases for V and 8 bases for J; bases not matched to a gene: 12. Germline lookup yields CDR1 SGHTA and CDR2 FQGNSA. The CDR3 bases are TGTGCCAGCACCGAGACCGGGACTAGCCTTGATGAGCAGTTCTTC. It specifies CASTETGTSLDEQFF.

This clone appeared once. The chain links TRBV6-5 to TRBJ2-3; TRBD1 matches at 10 bases. There are 15 residues in the CDR3. CDR1 is MNHEY and CDR2 is SVGAGI in the germline V gene. The ends lost 4 bases at V and 4 bases at J; junction bases unmatched: 5. CDR3 residues: CASSSEDRGPDTQYF. CDR3 sequence (DNA): TGTGCCAGCAGTTCAGAAGACAGGGGGCCAGATACGCAGTATTTT.

The gene calls are TRBV21-1 and TRBJ2-2; TRBD2, as called in the table, went unchecked against the DNA. TRBV21-1 is reported as a pseudogene. This CDR3 has 16 amino acids. The CDR3 here is CASSKVRPRRTGELFF. For the CDR3, the DNA is TGTGCCAGCAGCAAAGTGAGGCCCCGCCGGACCGGGGAGCTGTTTTTT.

This chain connects TRBV6-1 to TRBJ2-7; D perhaps matches TRBD2 (6 bases). CDR1 and CDR2 from the germline V gene are MNHNS and SASEGT. V was trimmed by 0 bases and J by 0 bases, leaving 15 bases between them. The length of the CDR3 is 17 residues. The CDR3 bases are TGTGCCAGCAGTGAAGCGCGGGGCGGACTAAGCTCCTACGAGCAGTACTTC. The encoded protein is CASSEARGGLSSYEQYF.

This clone was detected a few times. The genes are TRBV2 and TRBJ1-5, with unresolved D. CDR1 and CDR2 from the germline V gene are SNHLY and FYNNEI. The V end lost 3 bases, the J end lost 4 bases, and 7 bases lay between the germline ends. There are 13 residues in the CDR3. The CDR3 DNA sequence: TGTGCCAGCAGTGATTTGCAGAATCAGCCCCAGCATTTT. It yields the protein CASSDLQNQPQHF.

The chain carries TRBV5-1 and TRBJ1-2, with D possibly matching TRBD1 (6 bases). This CDR3 has 15 residues. Trimming stripped 0 bases from V and 6 bases from J, with 15 bases between. CDR1 and CDR2 (germline): SGHRS, YFSETQ. In DNA form, the CDR3 reads TGCGCCAGCAGCTTGGATGTGGGGGCGAGGGATGGCTACACCTTC. Amino acid sequence: CASSLDVGARDGYTF.

The V and J genes are TRBV24-1 and TRBJ1-2; D is undetermined. The CDR3 has 11 amino acids. Germline V gene data show CDR1 as KGHDR and CDR2 as SFDVKD. The V and J ends lost 5 bases and 9 bases respectively, with 9 bases between them. CDR3 DNA sequence: TGTGCCACCAGTGTGGACCTCCGCTACACCTTC. Its protein product is CATSVDLRYTF.